A selection of T cell receptor beta chains follows, all from one sample in a study of cytomegalovirus exposure and HLA in healthy donors. Data came from immunoSEQ multiplex PCR; TCRdb stores just in-frame clones and leaves some out. The sample shows a few hundred thousand clones, approximately 78% of them seen only once. Sequenced input: PBMCs. Receptors originate from a man aged 30-40 years in good health and CMV-seronegative. The conserved cysteine and the conserved F or W are not part of the CDR3 here. The listing skips clone size in some rows; elsewhere it reads once, few, many or a size class.

cdr3_aa v_call clone_size
ASSYAPGQGEAF TRBV6-5 NA
ASSLPGQGNYGYT TRBV28 NA
ASSPRQGVGGYT TRBV5-4 NA
ASSLGLAGGLETQY TRBV7-2 NA
ASSSGLAYNEQF TRBV5-1 NA
SVGSRDTYEQY TRBV29-1 NA
ASSRVAGGQETQY TRBV19 NA
ASSFSPPRLAGGQYTQY TRBV11-2 NA
SLGGRAGEKLF TRBV29-1 few
ASSQDGRGWAEAF TRBV4-3 NA
SVRALGETQY TRBV29-1 NA
ASSLEETSYNEQF TRBV5-1 NA
ASSRLPYNEQF TRBV4-2 NA
ASSVGQGRYNEQF TRBV9 NA
ASRPGTSSTGELF TRBV11-2 once
ASNAGNTGELF TRBV9 NA
ASSLSQGTQY TRBV7-9 NA
ASSPQAGQPQH TRBV6-5 few
ASSQRTGGYEQY TRBV4-1 once
ASSLAGGVRTDTQY TRBV13 NA
SAGQGTEQY TRBV20-1 NA
ASSVNTAQDEKLF TRBV2 NA
ASSPTGFNYGYT TRBV28 NA
ASSQGNSYEQY TRBV5-6 NA
ASSLTEFNQPQH TRBV7-8 NA